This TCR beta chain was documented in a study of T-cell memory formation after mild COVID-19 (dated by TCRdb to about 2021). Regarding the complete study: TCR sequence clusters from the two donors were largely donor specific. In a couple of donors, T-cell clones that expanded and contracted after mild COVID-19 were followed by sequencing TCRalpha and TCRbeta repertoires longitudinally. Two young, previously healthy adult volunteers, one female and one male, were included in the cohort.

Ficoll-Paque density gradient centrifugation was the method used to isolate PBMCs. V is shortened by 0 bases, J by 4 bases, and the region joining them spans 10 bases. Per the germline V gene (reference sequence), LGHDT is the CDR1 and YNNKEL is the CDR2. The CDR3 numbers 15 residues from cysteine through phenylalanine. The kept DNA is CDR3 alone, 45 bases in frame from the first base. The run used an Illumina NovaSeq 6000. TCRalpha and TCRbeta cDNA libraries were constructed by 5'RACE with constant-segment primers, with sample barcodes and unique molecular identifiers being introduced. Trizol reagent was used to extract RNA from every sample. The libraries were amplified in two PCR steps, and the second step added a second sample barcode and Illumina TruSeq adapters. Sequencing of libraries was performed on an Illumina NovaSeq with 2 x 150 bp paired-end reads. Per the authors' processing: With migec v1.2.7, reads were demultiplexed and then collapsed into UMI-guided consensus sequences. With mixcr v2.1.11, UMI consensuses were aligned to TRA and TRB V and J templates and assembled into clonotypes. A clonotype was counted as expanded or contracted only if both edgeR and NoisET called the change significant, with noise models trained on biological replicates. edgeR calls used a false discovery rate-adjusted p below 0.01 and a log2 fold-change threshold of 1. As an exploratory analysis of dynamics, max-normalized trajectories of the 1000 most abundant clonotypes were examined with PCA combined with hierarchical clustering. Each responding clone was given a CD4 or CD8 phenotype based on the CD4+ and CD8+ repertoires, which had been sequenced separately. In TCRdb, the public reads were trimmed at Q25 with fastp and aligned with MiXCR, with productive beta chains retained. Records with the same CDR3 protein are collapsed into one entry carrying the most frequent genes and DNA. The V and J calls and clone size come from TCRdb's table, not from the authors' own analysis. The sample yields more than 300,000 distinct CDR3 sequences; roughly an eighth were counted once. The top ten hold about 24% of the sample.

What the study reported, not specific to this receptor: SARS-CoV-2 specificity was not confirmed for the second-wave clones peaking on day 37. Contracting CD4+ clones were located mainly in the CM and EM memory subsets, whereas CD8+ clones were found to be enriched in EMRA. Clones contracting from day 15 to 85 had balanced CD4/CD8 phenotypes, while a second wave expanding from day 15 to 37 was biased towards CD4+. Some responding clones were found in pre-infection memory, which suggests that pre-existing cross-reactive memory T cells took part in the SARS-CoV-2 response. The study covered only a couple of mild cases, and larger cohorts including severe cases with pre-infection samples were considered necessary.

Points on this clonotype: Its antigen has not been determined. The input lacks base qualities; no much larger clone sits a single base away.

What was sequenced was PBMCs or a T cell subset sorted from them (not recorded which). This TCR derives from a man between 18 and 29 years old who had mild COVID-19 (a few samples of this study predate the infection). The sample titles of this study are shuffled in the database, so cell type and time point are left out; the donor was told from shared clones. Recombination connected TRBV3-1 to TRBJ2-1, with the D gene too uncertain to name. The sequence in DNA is TGTGCCAGCAGCCAAGATCCTTGGGGTTACAATGAGCAGTTCTTC. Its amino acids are CASSQDPWGYNEQFF.